This T cell receptor (beta chain) was sequenced in a study of tumor-infiltrating lymphocytes in localized non-small cell lung cancer. Sequencing used immunoSEQ multiplex PCR; TCRdb keeps in-frame clones, though not all of them. The table shows about 7,100 clones, with less than 70% occurring only once. This CDR3 comprises 15 residues. Germline V gene lookup returns CDR1 LGHNA and CDR2 YSLEER. The trim removed 0 bases at V and 7 bases at J, leaving 7 bases unmatched. The chain links TRBV4-3 to TRBJ2-5, with 8 bases aligning to TRBD2. This TCR derives from a human donor with non-small cell lung cancer. The specimen sequenced was uninvolved lung tissue not adjacent to the tumor. This CDR3 is CASSQDGGGPTTQYF. The CDR3 DNA sequence: TGCGCCAGCAGCCAAGACGGGGGGGGGCCGACGACCCAGTACTTC.